The present T cell receptor (beta chain) was sequenced within a study of cytomegalovirus exposure and HLA in healthy donors. Study results and caveats: Later analysis identified 15,000 to 20,000 TCR beta sequences associated with HLA alleles, using a false discovery rate threshold of 0.05.

PCR was performed using 60 Vbeta and 13 Jbeta primers. The protocol was immunoSEQ multiplex PCR, while the TCRdb copy is restricted to in-frame clones and leaves out a portion. The table lists 120,000 to 150,000 clones, 70% to 85% of them singletons. CDR3 length: 14 residues. Germline values: CDR1 SGHAT, CDR2 FQNNGV. The ends were cut back, 5 bases at V and 2 bases at J, with 12 bases in the middle. A note on this clone: Its antigen is not known.

The sample comprised PBMCs. This TCR derives from a woman between 40 and 55 years old in good health and CMV-seronegative. The genes are TRBV11-2 and TRBJ2-5, with D perhaps TRBD2 (6 bases). CDR3 region: CASSPMGGQETQYF. The CDR3 nucleotides are TGTGCCAGCAGCCCGATGGGGGGTCAAGAGACCCAGTACTTC.